This T cell receptor (beta chain) emerged from a study of somatic mutations in cytotoxic T cells in rheumatoid arthritis. For the study at large: Flow sorting at nearly 100% purity was applied to some V beta antibody-stained T-cell populations, which included V beta1+ cells sequenced for TCRB. Study-wide points: Rheumatoid arthritis patients, but not healthy controls, exhibited increasing CD8+ clonality with age. The largest CD8+ clone made up over 20% of CD8+ cells in about an eighth of the roughly 60 patients.

Produced via immunoSEQ multiplex PCR; TCRdb's table is partial and in-frame only. The sample records under 30,000 clones, around 74% being singletons. This clone occurred a few times. As yet, its antigen is unknown. The CDR3 length is 15 residues. Germline CDR1 reads LNHDA; CDR2 reads SQIVND (reference sequence). V lost 1 base to trimming and J lost 4 bases, with 14 bases between them. The sequencing sample was made of CD8+ T cells sorted from blood. This TCR came from a young woman in good health. The gene calls are TRBV19 and TRBJ2-7; D remains unclear. The CDR3 DNA reads as TGTGCCAGTAGTATAGCCCAAGACAACTTTTACGAGCAGTACTTC. Its protein is CASSIAQDNFYEQYF.